This TCR beta chain appears in the sequencing data of a study of shared clonotypes between healthy human individuals. Study results and limitations: The donor pool, a small one, limited the genetic and exposure-history diversity represented. Naive CD4 clonotypes were shared across several donors at approximately 5.3%.

It was CD45RO-negative cells, positively selected for CCR7, that made up naive CD8 cells, with terminally differentiated effector memory CD45RA+ cells excluded. None of the donors, who were healthy HIV-negative adults, had recently had acute infections or vaccinations. Adult Caucasians living in Nashville, Tennessee made up all of the donors. V gave up 3 bases and J gave up 7 bases; unmatched junction bases: 12. Per the germline V gene, CDR1 is MGHRA and CDR2 is YSYEKL. The CDR3 loop spans 15 amino acids. Measured with immunoSEQ multiplex PCR; TCRdb has only the in-frame clones, and not every one. In the table there are about 2.2 million clones, about 92% of which are singletons. This clone showed up just once. What it binds is not known.

The chain recombines TRBV4-1 with TRBJ2-7; 7 bases fit TRBD2. What was sequenced was naive CD8+ T cells from PBMCs. The receptor was isolated from a man younger than 30 in good health. Some clones in this sample may be carry-over from other donors' samples. CDR3 in amino acids: CASSHQLGGEGEQYF. Written as DNA, the CDR3 is TGCGCCAGCAGCCACCAGCTAGGAGGGGAGGGGGAGCAGTACTTC.